The sequence of this T cell receptor (beta chain) was determined in a study of identical twins. After template switching added a universal primer site, the resulting cDNA carried unique molecular identifiers. Via MiXCR, TCRdb re-called the 5' RACE reads, giving one row per CDR3 protein. Of about 530,000 distinct CDR3 sequences in the sample, 20% to 25% were seen once. The germline V and J ends were trimmed by 7 bases and 0 bases, with 9 bases remaining between them. CDR1 is MNHNS, CDR2 SASEGT, per germline. The CDR3 runs 13 residues. Comment on this clonotype: Antigen specificity is unknown.

Study conclusions and caveats: Findings depended on cross-sectional statistics rather than tracking the same donors. Excess twin sharing in beta out-of-frame sequences was weaker.

These data were also filed under a second study, of yellow fever vaccine responses in identical twins.

The rearrangement joins TRBV6-1 to TRBJ1-2; D may be TRBD1 (6 bases). The receptor was isolated from a woman aged 18-35 years in good health. Material for sequencing was CD4+ T cells sorted from blood. The CDR3 is CASTNRANYGYTF. The CDR3 DNA reads TGTGCCAGCACCAACAGGGCTAACTATGGCTACACCTTC.